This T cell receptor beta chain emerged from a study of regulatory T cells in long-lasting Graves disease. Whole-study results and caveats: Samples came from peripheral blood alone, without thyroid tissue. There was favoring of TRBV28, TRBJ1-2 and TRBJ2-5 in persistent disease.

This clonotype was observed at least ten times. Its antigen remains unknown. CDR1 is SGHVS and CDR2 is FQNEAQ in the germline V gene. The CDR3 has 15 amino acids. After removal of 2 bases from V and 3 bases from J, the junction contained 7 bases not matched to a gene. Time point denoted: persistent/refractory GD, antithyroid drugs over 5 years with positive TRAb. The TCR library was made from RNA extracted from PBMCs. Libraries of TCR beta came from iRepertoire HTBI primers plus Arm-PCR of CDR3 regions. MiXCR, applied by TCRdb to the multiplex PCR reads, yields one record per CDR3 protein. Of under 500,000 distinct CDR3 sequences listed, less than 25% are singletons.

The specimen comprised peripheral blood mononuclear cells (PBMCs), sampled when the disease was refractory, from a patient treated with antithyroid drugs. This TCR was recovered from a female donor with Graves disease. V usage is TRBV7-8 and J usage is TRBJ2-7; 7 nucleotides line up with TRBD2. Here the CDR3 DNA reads TGTGCCAGCAGCTTAAGTGGAACTAGCGACTACGAGCAGTACTTC. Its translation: CASSLSGTSDYEQYF.